This T cell receptor (beta chain) is from a study of cytomegalovirus exposure and HLA in healthy donors. CDR3 size: 13 residues. CDR1 and CDR2 (germline): MNHEY, SMNVEV (reference sequence). V lost 5 bases, J lost 14 bases, and 11 bases stayed unmatched. Vbeta (60) and Jbeta (13) primers were used in the PCR. Some clones are missing from TCRdb's copy, which holds only in-frame ones; the method was immunoSEQ multiplex PCR. Of around 120,000 clones listed, 55% to 75% are singletons. This TCR was sampled from a middle-aged woman in good health and CMV-seropositive. Material: PBMCs. The genes are TRBV27 and TRBJ2-3, with TRBD1 matching over 9 bases. In DNA, the CDR3 is TGTGCCAGCAGTCCGACGTTGGGACAGGGCCCGTATTTT. Amino acid sequence: CASSPTLGQGPYF.